Sequencing of this T cell receptor (beta chain) was carried out in a study of OX40 agonist ivuxolimab in advanced cancers. This CDR3 is built from 15 residues. Germline V lookup: CDR1 MRHNA, CDR2 SNTAGT. V was pared by 4 bases and J by 3 bases, with 5 bases of the junction left unmatched. The data were produced by immunoSEQ multiplex PCR, yet TCRdb's version contains in-frame clones alone and is incomplete. The repertoire consists of under 30,000 clones, with roughly four fifths occurring once and the leading ten covering around 15%. The chain has TRBV6-4 and TRBJ2-2; 7 bases fit TRBD2. The material sequenced was CD4+ or CD8+ T cells sorted from blood, taken in a trial of the OX40 agonist ivuxolimab. The sequence was obtained from an adult with an advanced solid tumor such as melanoma, head and neck, liver or kidney cancer. The CDR3 DNA is TGTGCCAGCAGTGCCTCCGGACTAGACACCGGGGAGCTGTTTTTT. It encodes CASSASGLDTGELFF.